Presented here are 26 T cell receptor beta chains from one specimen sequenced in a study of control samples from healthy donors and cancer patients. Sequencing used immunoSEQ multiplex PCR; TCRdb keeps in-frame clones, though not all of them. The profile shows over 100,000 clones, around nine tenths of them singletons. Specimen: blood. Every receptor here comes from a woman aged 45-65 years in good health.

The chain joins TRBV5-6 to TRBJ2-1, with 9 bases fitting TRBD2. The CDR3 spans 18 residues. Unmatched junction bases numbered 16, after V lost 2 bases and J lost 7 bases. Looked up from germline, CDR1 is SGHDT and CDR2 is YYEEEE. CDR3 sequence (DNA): TGTGCCAGCAGCTTACCCGGTCTAGCGGGGAATAACTTGAATGAGCAGTTCTTC. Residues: CASSLPGLAGNNLNEQFF. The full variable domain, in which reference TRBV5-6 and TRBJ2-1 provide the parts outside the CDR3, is DAGVTQSPTHLIKTRGQQVTLRCSPKSGHDTVSWYQQALGQGPQFIFQYYEEEERQRGNFPDRFSGHQFPNYSSELNVNALLLGDSALYLCASSLPGLAGNNLNEQFFGPGTRLTVL.

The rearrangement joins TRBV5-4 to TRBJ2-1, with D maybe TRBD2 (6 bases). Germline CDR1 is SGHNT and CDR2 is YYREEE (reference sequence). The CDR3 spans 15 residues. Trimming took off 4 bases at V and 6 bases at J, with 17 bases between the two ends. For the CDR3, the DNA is TGTGCCAGCAGCGCTCCCGGGACGGAGGGCAATGAGCAGTTCTTC. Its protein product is CASSAPGTEGNEQFF.

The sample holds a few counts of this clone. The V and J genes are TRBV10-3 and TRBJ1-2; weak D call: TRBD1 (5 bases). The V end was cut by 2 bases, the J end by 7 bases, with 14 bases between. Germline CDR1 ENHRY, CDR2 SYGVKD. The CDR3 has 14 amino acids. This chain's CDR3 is CAISEDQGSSGYTF. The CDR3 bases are TGTGCCATCAGTGAGGACCAGGGCTCCTCTGGCTACACCTTC.

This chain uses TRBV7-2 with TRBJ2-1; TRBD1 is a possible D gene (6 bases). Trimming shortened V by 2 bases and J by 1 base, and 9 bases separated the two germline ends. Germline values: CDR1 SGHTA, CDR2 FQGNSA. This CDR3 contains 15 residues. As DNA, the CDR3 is TGTGCCAGCAGCTTACTGAGGGGGTCCTACAATGAGCAGTTCTTC. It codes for CASSLLRGSYNEQFF.

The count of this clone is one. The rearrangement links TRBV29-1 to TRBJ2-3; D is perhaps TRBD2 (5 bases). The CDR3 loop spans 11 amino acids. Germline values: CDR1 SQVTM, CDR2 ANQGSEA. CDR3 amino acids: CSSRGTDTQYF. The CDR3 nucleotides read TGCTCTTCACGGGGAACAGATACGCAGTATTTT.

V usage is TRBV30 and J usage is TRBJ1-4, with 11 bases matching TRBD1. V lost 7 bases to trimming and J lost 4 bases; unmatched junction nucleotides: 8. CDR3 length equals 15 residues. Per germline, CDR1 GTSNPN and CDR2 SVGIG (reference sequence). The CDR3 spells CAFRTGGFGNEKLFF. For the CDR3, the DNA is TGTGCCTTTAGGACAGGGGGCTTCGGTAATGAAAAACTGTTTTTT.

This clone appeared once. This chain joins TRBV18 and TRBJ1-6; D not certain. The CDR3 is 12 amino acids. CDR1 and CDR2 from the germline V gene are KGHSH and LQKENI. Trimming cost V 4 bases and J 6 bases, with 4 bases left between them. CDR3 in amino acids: CASSRPNSPLHF. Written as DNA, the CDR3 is TGTGCCAGCTCACGACCTAATTCACCCCTCCACTTT. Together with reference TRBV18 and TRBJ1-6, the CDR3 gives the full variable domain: NAGVMQNPRHLVRRRGQEARLRCSPMKGHSHVYWYRQLPEEGLKFMVYLQKENIIDESGMPKERFSAEFPKEGPSILRIQQVVRGDSAAYFCASSRPNSPLHFGNGTRLTVT.

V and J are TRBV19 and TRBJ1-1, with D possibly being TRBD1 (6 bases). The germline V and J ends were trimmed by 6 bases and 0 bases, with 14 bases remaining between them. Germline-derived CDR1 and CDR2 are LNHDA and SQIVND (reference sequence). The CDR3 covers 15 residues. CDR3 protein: CASRDHGQMNTEAFF. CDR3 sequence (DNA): TGTGCCAGTAGAGACCACGGACAGATGAACACTGAAGCTTTCTTT.

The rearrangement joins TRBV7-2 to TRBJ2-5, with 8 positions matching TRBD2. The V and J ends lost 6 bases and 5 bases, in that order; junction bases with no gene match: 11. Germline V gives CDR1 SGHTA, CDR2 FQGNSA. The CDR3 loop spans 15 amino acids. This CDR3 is CASSTSGSSWETQYF. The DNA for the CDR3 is TGTGCCAGCAGTACAAGCGGGAGCAGCTGGGAGACCCAGTACTTC.

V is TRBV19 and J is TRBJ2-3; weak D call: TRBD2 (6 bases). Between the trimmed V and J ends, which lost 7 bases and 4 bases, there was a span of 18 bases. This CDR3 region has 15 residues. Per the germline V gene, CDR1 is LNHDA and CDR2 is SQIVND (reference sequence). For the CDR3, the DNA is TGTGCCAGTAATCCCGGGACTTCCAATTCAGATACGCAGTATTTT. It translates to CASNPGTSNSDTQYF.

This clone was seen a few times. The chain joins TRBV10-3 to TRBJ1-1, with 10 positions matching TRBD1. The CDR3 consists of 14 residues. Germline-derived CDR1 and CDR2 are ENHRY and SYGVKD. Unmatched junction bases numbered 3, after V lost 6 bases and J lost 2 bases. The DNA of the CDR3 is TGTGCCATCAGCCGGACAGGGGGTAACACTGAAGCTTTCTTT. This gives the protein CAISRTGGNTEAFF.

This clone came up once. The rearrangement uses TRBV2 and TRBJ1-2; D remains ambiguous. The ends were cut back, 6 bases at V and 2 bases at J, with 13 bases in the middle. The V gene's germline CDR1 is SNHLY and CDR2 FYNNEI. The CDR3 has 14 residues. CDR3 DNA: TGTGCCAGCAGCCCCTCTACACCCAACTATGGCTACACCTTC. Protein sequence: CASSPSTPNYGYTF.

In nucleotides, the CDR3 is TGTGCCATTTCCGGGACGGATAATGAAAAACTGTTTTTT. It is translated as CAISGTDNEKLFF. The rearrangement joins TRBV10-3 to TRBJ1-4; possible D gene TRBD1, 5 bases. The germline gives CDR1 ENHRY, CDR2 SYGVKD. V lost 9 bases and J 4 bases, leaving 12 bases between the germline ends. This CDR3 comprises 13 residues.

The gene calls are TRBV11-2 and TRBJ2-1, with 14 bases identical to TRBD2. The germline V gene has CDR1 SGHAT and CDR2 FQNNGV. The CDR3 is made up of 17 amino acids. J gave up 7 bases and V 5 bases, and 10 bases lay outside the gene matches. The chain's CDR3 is CASSPLTSGRARNEQFF. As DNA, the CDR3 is TGTGCCAGCAGCCCCCTGACTAGCGGGAGGGCCAGGAATGAGCAGTTCTTC.

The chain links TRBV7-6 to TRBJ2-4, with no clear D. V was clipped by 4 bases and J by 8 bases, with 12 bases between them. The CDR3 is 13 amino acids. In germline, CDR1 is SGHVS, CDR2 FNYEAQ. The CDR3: CASSSGQSYIQYF. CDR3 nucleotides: TGTGCCAGCAGCTCAGGCCAGTCGTACATTCAGTACTTC.

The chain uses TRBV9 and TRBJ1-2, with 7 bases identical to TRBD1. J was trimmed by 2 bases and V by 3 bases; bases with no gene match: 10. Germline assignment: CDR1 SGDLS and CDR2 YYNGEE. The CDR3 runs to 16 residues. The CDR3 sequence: CASSASGTAPNYGYTF. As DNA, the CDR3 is TGTGCCAGCAGCGCATCCGGGACAGCCCCGAACTATGGCTACACCTTC.

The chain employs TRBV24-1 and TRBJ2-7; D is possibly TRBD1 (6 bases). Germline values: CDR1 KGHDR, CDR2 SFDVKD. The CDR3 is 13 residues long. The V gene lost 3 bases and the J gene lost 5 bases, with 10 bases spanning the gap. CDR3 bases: TGTGCCACCAGTGATCATCAGGGGCACGAGCAGTACTTC. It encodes CATSDHQGHEQYF.

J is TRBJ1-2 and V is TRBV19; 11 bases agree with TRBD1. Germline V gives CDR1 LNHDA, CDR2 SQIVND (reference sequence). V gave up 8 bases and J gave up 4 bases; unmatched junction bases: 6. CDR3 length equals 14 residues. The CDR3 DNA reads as TGTGCCAGTGGACAGGGGGCGCTTGGCTATGGCTACACCTTC. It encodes CASGQGALGYGYTF.

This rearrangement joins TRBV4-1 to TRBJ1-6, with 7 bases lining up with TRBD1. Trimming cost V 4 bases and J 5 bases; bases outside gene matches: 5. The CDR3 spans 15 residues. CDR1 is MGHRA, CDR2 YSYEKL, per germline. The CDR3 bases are TGCGCCAGCAGCCGACAAGGACAGGATAATTCACCCCTCCACTTT. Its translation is CASSRQGQDNSPLHF.

This CDR3 reads CASMPVTNTEAFF. Written as DNA, the CDR3 is TGTGCCAGCATGCCTGTTACGAACACTGAAGCTTTCTTT. This chain uses TRBV27 with TRBJ1-1, with no clear D. With 7 bases removed from V and 1 base from J, the gap between germline ends came to 10 bases. Germline loops: CDR1 MNHEY, CDR2 SMNVEV (reference sequence). The CDR3 has 13 amino acids.

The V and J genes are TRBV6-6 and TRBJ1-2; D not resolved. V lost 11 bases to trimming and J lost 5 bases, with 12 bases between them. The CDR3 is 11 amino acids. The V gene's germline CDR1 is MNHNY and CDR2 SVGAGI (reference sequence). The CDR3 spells CASREVYGYTF. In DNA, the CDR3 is TGTGCCTCGCGGGAGGTTTATGGCTACACCTTC.

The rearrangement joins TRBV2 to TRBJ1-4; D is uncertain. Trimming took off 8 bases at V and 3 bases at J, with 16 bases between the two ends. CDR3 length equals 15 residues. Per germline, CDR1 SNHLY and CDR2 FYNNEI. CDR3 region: CASRSGRAANEKLFF. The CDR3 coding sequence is TGTGCCAGCCGGTCTGGGAGGGCCGCTAATGAAAAACTGTTTTTT. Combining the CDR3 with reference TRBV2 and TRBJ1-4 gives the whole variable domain EPEVTQTPSHQVTQMGQEVILRCVPISNHLYFYWYRQILGQKVEFLVSFYNNEISEKSEIFDDQFSVERPDGSNFTLKIRSTKLEDSAMYFCASRSGRAANEKLFFGSGTQLSVL.

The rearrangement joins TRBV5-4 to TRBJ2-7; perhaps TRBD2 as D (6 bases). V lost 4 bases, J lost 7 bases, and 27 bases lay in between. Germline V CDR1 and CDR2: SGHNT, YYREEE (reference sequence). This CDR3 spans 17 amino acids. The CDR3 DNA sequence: TGTGCCAGCAGCAAACTGGGGGACTTCCCCACACCTCGGGAGCAGTACTTC. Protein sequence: CASSKLGDFPTPREQYF. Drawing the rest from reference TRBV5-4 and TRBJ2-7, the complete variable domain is ETGVTQSPTHLIKTRGQQVTLRCSSQSGHNTVSWYQQALGQGPQFIFQYYREEENGRGNFPPRFSGLQFPNYSSELNVNALELDDSALYLCASSKLGDFPTPREQYFGPGTRLTVT.

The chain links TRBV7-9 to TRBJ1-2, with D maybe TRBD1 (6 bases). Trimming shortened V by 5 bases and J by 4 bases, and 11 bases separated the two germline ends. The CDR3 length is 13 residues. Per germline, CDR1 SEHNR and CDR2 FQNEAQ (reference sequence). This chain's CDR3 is CASSADRFYGYTF. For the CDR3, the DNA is TGTGCCAGCAGCGCTGACAGGTTCTATGGCTACACCTTC.

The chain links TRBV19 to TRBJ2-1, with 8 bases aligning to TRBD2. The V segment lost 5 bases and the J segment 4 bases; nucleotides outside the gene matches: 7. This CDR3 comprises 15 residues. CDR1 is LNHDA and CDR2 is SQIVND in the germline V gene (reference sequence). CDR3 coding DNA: TGTGCCAGTAGTCTGGGCGGGGGGAATTACAATGAGCAGTTCTTC. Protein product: CASSLGGGNYNEQFF. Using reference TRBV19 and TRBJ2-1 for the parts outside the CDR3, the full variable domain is DGGITQSPKYLFRKEGQNVTLSCEQNLNHDAMYWYRQDPGQGLRLIYYSQIVNDFQKGDIAEGYSVSREKKESFPLTVTSAQKNPTAFYLCASSLGGGNYNEQFFGPGTRLTVL.

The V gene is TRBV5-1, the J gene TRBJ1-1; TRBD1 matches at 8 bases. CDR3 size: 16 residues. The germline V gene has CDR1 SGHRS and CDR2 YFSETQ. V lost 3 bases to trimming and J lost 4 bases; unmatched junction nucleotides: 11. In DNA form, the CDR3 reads TGCGCCAGCAGCTCAGCGCCGAACAGGGGGGTCACTGAAGCTTTCTTT. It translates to CASSSAPNRGVTEAFF.